A selection of T cell receptor beta chains follows, all from one sample in a study of CD8+CD57+ T cells in acquired aplastic anemia. MiXCR was run by TCRdb on the reads, yielding one entry per CDR3 protein. The table records hundreds of thousands of distinct CDR3 sequences, 55% to 70% of them present only once. Sequencing was carried out using sorted CD4+, CD8+, or CD8+CD57+ T cells (not recorded which) from PBMCs. All receptors come from a human donor in good health, serving as a control. The CDR3 runs from the conserved cysteine through the conserved F or W. Fields, in order: CDR3 length, clone size, D gene, J gene, V gene, CDR3 protein, CDR3 DNA. The D gene is left open where the match is weak. Where a row states a size, it is once, few, many or the class of an expanded clone; other rows omit it.

cdr3_length: 14
clone_size: NA
d_call: NA
j_call: TRBJ1-2
v_call: TRBV9
cdr3_aa: CASSLGRSLYDYTF
cdr3_nt: TGTGCCAGCAGCTTGGGTCGTTCCCTCTATGACTACACCTTC

cdr3_length: 16
clone_size: NA
d_call: NA
j_call: TRBJ2-3
v_call: TRBV5-5
cdr3_aa: CASSLDGKEPTDTQYF
cdr3_nt: TGTGCCAGCAGCTTGGACGGGAAGGAGCCCACAGATACGCAGTATTTT

cdr3_length: 15
clone_size: NA
d_call: NA
j_call: TRBJ2-1
v_call: TRBV5-1
cdr3_aa: CASSLQGVGANEQFF
cdr3_nt: TGCGCCAGCAGCCTGCAGGGTGTTGGGGCCAATGAGCAGTTCTTC

cdr3_length: 13
clone_size: NA
d_call: NA
j_call: TRBJ2-7
v_call: TRBV7-4
cdr3_aa: CASSPVGAYGQHF
cdr3_nt: TGTGCCAGCAGCCCGGTGGGCGCGTACGGGCAGCACTTT

cdr3_length: 14
clone_size: NA
d_call: NA
j_call: TRBJ2-7
v_call: TRBV10-3
cdr3_aa: CAISEPPRRAEQYF
cdr3_nt: TGTGCCATCAGTGAGCCCCCGCGGCGCGCTGAGCAGTACTTC

cdr3_length: 11
clone_size: many
d_call: NA
j_call: TRBJ2-7
v_call: TRBV20-1
cdr3_aa: CSAHTSYEQYF
cdr3_nt: TGCAGTGCCCACACAAGCTACGAGCAGTACTTC

cdr3_length: 15
clone_size: many
d_call: NA
j_call: TRBJ1-1
v_call: TRBV10-1
cdr3_aa: CASSNTGTLTTGAFF
cdr3_nt: TGCGCCAGCAGCAACACCGGGACCCTAACAACGGGAGCTTTCTTT

cdr3_length: 14
clone_size: NA
d_call: NA
j_call: TRBJ2-3
v_call: TRBV7-2
cdr3_aa: CASSPTGLGDTQYF
cdr3_nt: TGTGCCAGCAGTCCAACCGGACTCGGGGATACGCAGTATTTT

cdr3_length: 15
clone_size: many
d_call: NA
j_call: TRBJ1-2
v_call: TRBV9
cdr3_aa: CASSRDRNTGYGYTF
cdr3_nt: TGTGCCAGCAGCCGCGACAGAAATACCGGCTATGGCTACACCTTC

cdr3_length: 13
clone_size: NA
d_call: NA
j_call: TRBJ1-5
v_call: TRBV10-1
cdr3_aa: CASTGPGYQPQHF
cdr3_nt: TGCGCCAGCACCGGACCTGGATATCAGCCCCAGCATTTT

cdr3_length: 15
clone_size: NA
d_call: TRBD1
j_call: TRBJ2-5
v_call: TRBV10-3
cdr3_aa: CASSVTGLEPQHQYF
cdr3_nt: TGTGCCAGCAGTGTGACAGGGTTAGAGCCGCAGCACCAGTACTTC

cdr3_length: 14
clone_size: many
d_call: NA
j_call: TRBJ1-2
v_call: TRBV29-1
cdr3_aa: CSVQREGPPYGYTF
cdr3_nt: TGCAGCGTTCAAAGGGAGGGCCCCCCCTATGGCTACACCTTC

cdr3_length: 13
clone_size: NA
d_call: NA
j_call: TRBJ1-2
v_call: TRBV7-2
cdr3_aa: CASSVGCGDGYTF
cdr3_nt: TGTGCCAGCAGCGTCGGGTGCGGGGACGGCTACACCTTC

cdr3_length: 16
clone_size: NA
d_call: TRBD1
j_call: TRBJ1-1
v_call: TRBV7-3
cdr3_aa: CASSLRGIGGDTEAFF
cdr3_nt: TGTGCCAGCAGCCTCCGCGGGATAGGGGGCGATACCGAAGCTTTCTTT

cdr3_length: 13
clone_size: many
d_call: NA
j_call: TRBJ1-1
v_call: TRBV6-6
cdr3_aa: CASSREGYTEAFF
cdr3_nt: TGTGCCAGCAGCCGGGAAGGGTACACTGAAGCTTTCTTT

cdr3_length: 12
clone_size: NA
d_call: TRBD1
j_call: TRBJ2-7
v_call: TRBV29-1
cdr3_aa: CSAKGQGEEQYF
cdr3_nt: TGCAGCGCAAAGGGACAGGGTGAAGAGCAGTACTTC

cdr3_length: 14
clone_size: NA
d_call: NA
j_call: TRBJ2-5
v_call: TRBV7-2
cdr3_aa: CASSLGLTNQNPHF
cdr3_nt: TGTGCCAGCAGCTTAGGTTTGACTAACCAAAACCCCCACTTC

cdr3_length: 15
clone_size: NA
d_call: TRBD1
j_call: TRBJ1-2
v_call: TRBV6-1
cdr3_aa: CASSRPGQGSYGYTF
cdr3_nt: TGTGCCAGCAGTCGACCCGGACAGGGTTCCTATGGCTACACCTTC

cdr3_length: 15
clone_size: NA
d_call: NA
j_call: TRBJ2-7
v_call: TRBV7-8
cdr3_aa: CASSPSTGTPDTHYF
cdr3_nt: TGTGCCAGCAGCCCGAGTACCGGTACGCCGGATACGCACTATTTT

cdr3_length: 15
clone_size: NA
d_call: TRBD1
j_call: TRBJ2-7
v_call: TRBV7-6
cdr3_aa: CASSTHTGGASYEYF
cdr3_nt: TGTGCCAGCAGCACCCATACAGGGGGCGCCAGCTACGAGTACTTC

cdr3_length: 14
clone_size: many
d_call: TRBD1
j_call: TRBJ2-5
v_call: TRBV25-1
cdr3_aa: CASTDRGRGETQYF
cdr3_nt: TGTGCCAGCACCGACAGGGGGCGCGGAGAGACCCAGTACTTC

cdr3_length: 15
clone_size: NA
d_call: TRBD1
j_call: TRBJ2-7
v_call: TRBV7-2
cdr3_aa: CASSFAGGRNYGYYF
cdr3_nt: TGTGCCAGCAGCTTCGCAGGGGGCCGTAACTACGGCTACTACTTC

cdr3_length: 14
clone_size: NA
d_call: TRBD2
j_call: TRBJ2-7
v_call: TRBV7-9
cdr3_aa: CASSLAGGRDAQYF
cdr3_nt: TGTGCCAGCAGCCTAGCGGGGGGTCGTGACGCGCAGTACTTC

cdr3_length: 14
clone_size: many
d_call: NA
j_call: TRBJ2-3
v_call: TRBV20-1
cdr3_aa: CSARGTYSTDTQYF
cdr3_nt: TGCAGTGCTAGAGGGACATACAGCACAGATACGCAGTATTTT

cdr3_length: 15
clone_size: NA
d_call: TRBD1
j_call: TRBJ2-3
v_call: TRBV9
cdr3_aa: CASSSGRTGGNAKYF
cdr3_nt: TGTGCCAGCAGCTCCGGGCGGACAGGGGGGAATGCAAAGTATTTT

cdr3_length: 15
clone_size: many
d_call: TRBD2
j_call: TRBJ2-1
v_call: TRBV5-1
cdr3_aa: CASSTTSGGAVEQFF
cdr3_nt: TGCGCCAGCAGCACCACCAGCGGGGGGGCGGTTGAGCAGTTCTTC

cdr3_length: 15
clone_size: NA
d_call: NA
j_call: TRBJ1-2
v_call: TRBV15
cdr3_aa: CATSRDRGLNYGYTF
cdr3_nt: TGTGCCACCAGCAGAGATCGGGGCCTAAACTATGGCTACACCTTC

cdr3_length: 15
clone_size: NA
d_call: NA
j_call: TRBJ2-1
v_call: TRBV10-3
cdr3_aa: CATSDSSRGLNMQLF
cdr3_nt: TGTGCCACCAGTGATTCGAGCAGGGGTCTGAATATGCAGCTCTTC

cdr3_length: 13
clone_size: NA
d_call: NA
j_call: TRBJ1-2
v_call: TRBV15
cdr3_aa: CATSRGDVNGYTF
cdr3_nt: TGTGCCACCAGCAGGGGGGACGTGAATGGCTACACCTTC

cdr3_length: 15
clone_size: NA
d_call: NA
j_call: TRBJ2-2
v_call: TRBV5-1
cdr3_aa: CASKAGVENPGELSF
cdr3_nt: TGTGCTAGCAAGGCAGGGGTCGAGAACCCCGGGGAGCTGTCTTTT

cdr3_length: 18
clone_size: NA
d_call: TRBD1
j_call: TRBJ1-5
v_call: TRBV6-5
cdr3_aa: CASSESRGRVRGNQPQHF
cdr3_nt: TGTGCCAGCAGTGAATCTAGGGGGCGCGTGCGTGGCAATCAGCCCCAGCATTTT

cdr3_length: 18
clone_size: NA
d_call: NA
j_call: TRBJ2-6
v_call: TRBV11-2
cdr3_aa: CASSRERQAYSGANVLTF
cdr3_nt: TGTGCCAGCAGCCGAGAACGGCAGGCTTACTCTGGGGCCAACGTCCTGACTTTC

cdr3_length: 14
clone_size: NA
d_call: NA
j_call: TRBJ2-2
v_call: TRBV4-1
cdr3_aa: CASSQEVGTGELFF
cdr3_nt: TGCGCCAGCAGCCAAGAGGTTGGGACAGGGGAGCTGTTTTTT

cdr3_length: 16
clone_size: NA
d_call: TRBD1
j_call: TRBJ1-4
v_call: TRBV12-3/TRBV12-4
cdr3_aa: CASSLWTGRANEKLFF
cdr3_nt: TGTGCCAGCAGTTTGTGGACAGGTCGTGCGAATGAAAAACTGTTTTTT

cdr3_length: 16
clone_size: NA
d_call: NA
j_call: TRBJ1-6
v_call: TRBV13
cdr3_aa: CASSPRGEPTNSPLHF
cdr3_nt: TGTGCCAGCAGCCCCAGGGGCGAACCGACCAATTCACCCCTTCACTTT

cdr3_length: 13
clone_size: NA
d_call: NA
j_call: TRBJ2-1
v_call: TRBV6-4
cdr3_aa: CASSARQDNEQFF
cdr3_nt: TGTGCCAGCTCGGCACGGCAGGACAATGAGCAGTTCTTC

cdr3_length: 14
clone_size: NA
d_call: NA
j_call: TRBJ2-7
v_call: TRBV19
cdr3_aa: CASSTGTTSGAQYF
cdr3_nt: TGTGCCAGTAGTACAGGGACAACCTCTGGGGCCCAGTACTTC

cdr3_length: 14
clone_size: NA
d_call: NA
j_call: TRBJ1-6
v_call: TRBV11-2
cdr3_aa: CASSARTVPLSLHF
cdr3_nt: TGTGCCAGCAGTGCTCGGACAGTACCTTTATCCCTCCACTTT

cdr3_length: 15
clone_size: NA
d_call: NA
j_call: TRBJ1-3
v_call: TRBV5-1
cdr3_aa: CASSQAASGRNTIYF
cdr3_nt: TGCGCCAGCAGTCAGGCAGCCTCCGGTAGAAACACCATATATTTT

cdr3_length: 15
clone_size: NA
d_call: NA
j_call: TRBJ1-6
v_call: TRBV19
cdr3_aa: CASSHPGTYNSPLHF
cdr3_nt: TGTGCCAGTAGCCACCCGGGCACCTATAATTCACCCCTCCACTTT

cdr3_length: 14
clone_size: NA
d_call: NA
j_call: TRBJ2-5
v_call: TRBV5-1
cdr3_aa: CASGVSEGYTTQYF
cdr3_nt: TGCGCCAGCGGCGTGTCGGAGGGCTACACGACCCAGTACTTC

cdr3_length: 15
clone_size: NA
d_call: NA
j_call: TRBJ2-7
v_call: TRBV19
cdr3_aa: CASSRPNRGNYAQYF
cdr3_nt: TGTGCCAGTAGTAGACCAAATAGAGGCAACTACGCGCAGTACTTC

cdr3_length: 13
clone_size: many
d_call: TRBD1
j_call: TRBJ1-4
v_call: TRBV12-3/TRBV12-4
cdr3_aa: CASSGQGGEKLFF
cdr3_nt: TGTGCCAGCAGTGGACAGGGTGGAGAAAAACTGTTTTTT

cdr3_length: 14
clone_size: NA
d_call: TRBD1
j_call: TRBJ1-1
v_call: TRBV20-1
cdr3_aa: CSARGPGQGTEAFF
cdr3_nt: TGCAGTGCTAGAGGTCCGGGACAGGGGACTGAAGCTTTCTTT

cdr3_length: 12
clone_size: many
d_call: NA
j_call: TRBJ1-2
v_call: TRBV2
cdr3_aa: CASSPSFDGYTF
cdr3_nt: TGTGCCAGCAGTCCGTCCTTTGATGGCTACACCTTC

cdr3_length: 12
clone_size: many
d_call: NA
j_call: TRBJ1-5
v_call: TRBV7-7
cdr3_aa: CASSLVPQPQHF
cdr3_nt: TGTGCTAGCAGCTTAGTTCCCCAGCCCCAGCATTTT

cdr3_length: 13
clone_size: NA
d_call: NA
j_call: TRBJ1-2
v_call: TRBV20-1
cdr3_aa: CSASDPGSYGYIF
cdr3_nt: TGCAGTGCTAGCGACCCAGGGTCCTACGGCTACATCTTC

cdr3_length: 18
clone_size: NA
d_call: NA
j_call: TRBJ1-3
v_call: TRBV20-1
cdr3_aa: CSASCPRNALSSGNTIYF
cdr3_nt: TGCAGTGCTAGTTGCCCTCGGAATGCTCTAAGCTCTGGAAACACCATATATTTT

cdr3_length: 15
clone_size: NA
d_call: TRBD2
j_call: TRBJ2-2
v_call: TRBV11-3
cdr3_aa: CASSLEQGGTGELFF
cdr3_nt: TGTGCCAGCAGCTTAGAGCAGGGAGGGACCGGGGAGCTGTTTTTT